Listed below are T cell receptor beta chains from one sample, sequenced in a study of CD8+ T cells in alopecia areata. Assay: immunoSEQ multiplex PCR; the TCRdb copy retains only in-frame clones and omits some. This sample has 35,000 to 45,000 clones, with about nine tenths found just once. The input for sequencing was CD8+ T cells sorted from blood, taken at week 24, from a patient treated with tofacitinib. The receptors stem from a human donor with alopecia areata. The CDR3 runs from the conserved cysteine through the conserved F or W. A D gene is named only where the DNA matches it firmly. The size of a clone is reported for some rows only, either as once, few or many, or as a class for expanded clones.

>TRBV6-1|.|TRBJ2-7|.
CASSLKDSAYEQYF
TGTGCCAGCTCTTTAAAGGACTCAGCCTACGAGCAGTACTTC
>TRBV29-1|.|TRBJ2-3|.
CSVKPDTLVDTDTQYF
TGCAGCGTTAAACCCGACACTCTCGTCGACACAGATACGCAGTATTTT
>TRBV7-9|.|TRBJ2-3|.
CASSLWGSTDTQYF
TGTGCCAGCAGCTTATGGGGAAGCACAGATACGCAGTATTTT
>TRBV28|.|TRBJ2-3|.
CASSLGAGDTDTQYF
TGTGCCAGCAGTTTAGGGGCAGGGGACACAGATACGCAGTATTTT
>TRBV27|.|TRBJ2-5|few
CASSLFGGLETQYF
TGTGCCAGCAGTTTATTCGGTGGGTTGGAGACCCAGTACTTC
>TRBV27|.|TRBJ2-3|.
CASSPRDTLHSFPDTQYF
TGTGCCAGCAGTCCCCGGGACACATTACACTCTTTCCCAGATACGCAGTATTTT
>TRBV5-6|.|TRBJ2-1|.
CASSLVRGYYNEQFF
TGTGCCAGCAGCTTGGTCAGGGGATACTACAATGAGCAGTTCTTC
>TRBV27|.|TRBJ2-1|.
CASSLIGYNEQFF
TGTGCCAGCAGTTTAATAGGTTACAATGAGCAGTTCTTC
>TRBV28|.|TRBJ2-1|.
CASTRDGGTLGNEQFF
TGTGCCAGCACCCGGGATGGGGGGACCCTAGGCAATGAGCAGTTCTTC
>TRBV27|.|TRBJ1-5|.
CASSLKGEMTQHF
TGTGCCAGCAGTCTAAAAGGGGAGATGACCCAGCATTTT
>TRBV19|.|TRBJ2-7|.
CASSIDRGIYEQYF
TGTGCCAGTAGTATAGATCGGGGGATCTACGAGCAGTACTTC
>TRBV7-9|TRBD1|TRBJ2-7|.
CASSLTGQGYEQYF
TGTGCCAGCAGCTTAACGGGACAGGGCTACGAGCAGTACTTC
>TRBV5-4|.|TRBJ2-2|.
CASSRGDSGTPNTGELFF
TGTGCCAGCAGCAGAGGGGATTCCGGGACACCGAACACCGGGGAGCTGTTTTTT
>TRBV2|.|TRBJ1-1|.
CASHWGVTEAFF
TGTGCCAGCCATTGGGGAGTAACTGAAGCTTTCTTT
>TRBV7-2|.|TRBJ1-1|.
CASSISRGVADTEAFF
TGTGCCAGCAGCATCTCGAGGGGGGTTGCGGACACTGAAGCTTTCTTT
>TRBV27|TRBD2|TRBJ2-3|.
CASSPLLRGSTDTQYF
TGTGCCAGCAGTCCCCTTTTGCGGGGGTCCACAGATACGCAGTATTTT
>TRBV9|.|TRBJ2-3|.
CASSVGTETTDTQYF
TGTGCCAGCAGCGTAGGGACGGAGACCACAGATACGCAGTATTTT
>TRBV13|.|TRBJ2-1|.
CASSLLGTYNEQFF
TGTGCCAGCAGCTTATTGGGGACCTACAATGAGCAGTTCTTC
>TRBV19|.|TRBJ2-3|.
CASSIFSSTDTQYF
TGTGCCAGTAGTATTTTTTCGTCCACAGATACGCAGTATTTT
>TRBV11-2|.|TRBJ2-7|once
CASSQGSYEQYF
TGTGCCAGCAGCCAGGGGTCCTACGAGCAGTACTTC
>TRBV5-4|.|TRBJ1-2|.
CASSFRDGYTF
TGTGCCAGCAGCTTTAGGGATGGCTACACCTTC
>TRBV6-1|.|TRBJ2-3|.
CASSELSRADTQYF
TGTGCCAGCAGTGAGCTCTCCAGGGCAGATACGCAGTATTTT
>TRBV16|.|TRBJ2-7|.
CASSNLRQSSYEQYF
TGTGCCAGCAGCAATCTTAGGCAGAGCTCCTACGAGCAGTACTTC
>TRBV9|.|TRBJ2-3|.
CASSARDKVYF
TGTGCCAGCAGCGCCCGGGACAAAGTGTATTTT
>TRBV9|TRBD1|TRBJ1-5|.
CASSPKGQVNQPQHF
TGTGCCAGCAGCCCGAAAGGACAGGTGAATCAGCCCCAGCATTTT
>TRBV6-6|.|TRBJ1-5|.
CASGGVRQPQHF
TGTGCCAGCGGAGGGGTACGTCAGCCCCAGCATTTT
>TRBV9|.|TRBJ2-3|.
CASSALGRSTDTQYF
TGTGCCAGCAGCGCCCTCGGACGTAGCACAGATACGCAGTATTTT
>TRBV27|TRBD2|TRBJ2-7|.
CASSSLLAGEQYF
TGTGCCAGCAGTTCCTTACTAGCGGGCGAGCAGTACTTC
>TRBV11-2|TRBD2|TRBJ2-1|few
CASSSRVTSGGRYEQFF
TGTGCCAGCAGCTCTAGAGTGACTAGCGGGGGGAGGTATGAGCAGTTCTTC